This is a list of T cell receptor beta chains from one sample in a study of post-analysis software for immune sequencing data. TCRdb fed the PCR reads into MiXCR, producing one record per CDR3 protein. Of a few hundred thousand distinct CDR3 sequences in the sample, 34% were seen once. The specimen sequenced was blood. The origin of the receptors is a girl under 18 with multiple sclerosis. Both conserved end residues are part of each CDR3. Each record gives: CDR3 protein, CDR3 DNA, V gene, CDR3 length, J gene, D gene, clone size. D genes are given only for firm matches. Expanded clones are given a class, and other clones once, few, many or no size at all.

CASSLWWERSNDQFF,TGTGCCAGCAGCTTGTGGTGGGAGCGGTCTAACGATCAGTTCTTC,TRBV5-6,15,TRBJ2-1,.,.
CATSRVGIGGMSSGANVLTF,TGTGCCACCAGCAGAGTTGGCATCGGCGGAATGAGCTCTGGGGCCAACGTCCTGACTTTC,TRBV15,20,TRBJ2-6,.,few
CASSQGQGMSYEQYF,TGCGCCAGCAGCCAAGGACAGGGGATGTCCTACGAGCAGTACTTC,TRBV4-1,15,TRBJ2-7,TRBD1,many
CASSIPNQETQYF,TGTGCCAGCAGCATACCCAACCAAGAGACCCAGTACTTC,TRBV5-6,13,TRBJ2-5,.,.
CSATRDTQYF,TGCAGTGCAACAAGGGATACGCAGTATTTT,TRBV20-1,10,TRBJ2-3,.,.
CASGLNRWGHDNEQFF,TGTGCCAGCGGACTTAACCGGTGGGGGCATGACAATGAGCAGTTCTTC,TRBV13,16,TRBJ2-1,.,few
CASSSPAGSGDYEQYF,TGTGCCAGCAGTTCCCCCGCGGGAAGCGGGGACTACGAGCAGTACTTC,TRBV6-5,16,TRBJ2-7,TRBD2,few
CASSRAHQSYNSPLHF,TGTGCCAGCAGCCGAGCGCATCAGTCCTATAATTCACCCCTCCACTTT,TRBV4-2,16,TRBJ1-6,.,few
CASSFRVGNQPQHF,TGCGCCAGCAGCTTCAGGGTTGGCAATCAGCCCCAGCATTTT,TRBV5-1,14,TRBJ1-5,.,.
CASSLTSVHHNEQFF,TGTGCCAGCAGTCTCACTAGCGTTCATCACAATGAGCAGTTCTTC,TRBV12-3/TRBV12-4,15,TRBJ2-1,TRBD2,.
CASSDWVNIQYF,TGTGCCAGCAGTGACTGGGTAAACATTCAGTACTTC,TRBV25-1,12,TRBJ2-4,.,.
CASSYSEWRGVAFF,TGTGCCAGCAGTTACTCGGAATGGCGGGGGGTGGCTTTCTTT,TRBV6-6,14,TRBJ1-1,.,.
CASSLGQFTDTQYF,TGTGCCAGCAGCTTGGGACAGTTCACAGATACGCAGTATTTT,TRBV7-6,14,TRBJ2-3,TRBD1,many
CASSQGQELYGYTF,TGTGCCAGCAGCCAGGGACAGGAGCTCTATGGCTACACCTTC,TRBV9,14,TRBJ1-2,TRBD1,few
CASSDPREGFQETQYF,TGTGCCAGCAGCGATCCGAGGGAGGGCTTCCAAGAGACCCAGTACTTC,TRBV5-5,16,TRBJ2-5,TRBD2,few
CASSVVPSAEAFF,TGTGCCAGCAGCGTTGTCCCAAGTGCTGAAGCTTTCTTT,TRBV11-1,13,TRBJ1-1,.,.
CASSPPGLHPIDTQYF,TGTGCCAGCAGCCCCCCGGGCCTACACCCGATAGATACGCAGTATTTT,TRBV7-9,16,TRBJ2-3,.,.
CASSLQGDFYGYTF,TGTGCCAGCAGTTTACAGGGCGATTTCTATGGCTACACCTTC,TRBV28,14,TRBJ1-2,.,once
CASSAKETQYF,TGTGCCAGCAGTGCTAAAGAGACCCAGTACTTC,TRBV7-2,11,TRBJ2-5,.,many
CSAYRGGYNSPLHF,TGCAGTGCGTACAGGGGTGGGTATAATTCACCCCTCCACTTT,TRBV20-1,14,TRBJ1-6,TRBD1,few
CATSRDMAGGGYGYTF,TGTGCCACCAGCAGAGATATGGCAGGGGGGGGGTATGGCTACACCTTC,TRBV15,16,TRBJ1-2,TRBD1,.
CSARGQEYNSPLHF,TGCAGTGCAAGGGGGCAGGAGTATAATTCACCCCTCCACTTT,TRBV20-1,14,TRBJ1-6,TRBD1,few
CASIHGSGRETQYF,TGTGCCAGCATCCACGGTTCCGGGCGAGAGACCCAGTACTTC,TRBV28,14,TRBJ2-5,.,.
CATSPQSYEQYF,TGTGCCACCAGCCCACAATCCTACGAGCAGTACTTC,TRBV15,12,TRBJ2-7,.,few
CASSLVVAGTGNTGELFF,TGTGCCAGCAGCTTAGTTGTAGCCGGGACAGGGAACACCGGGGAGCTGTTTTTT,TRBV7-6,18,TRBJ2-2,TRBD1,once
CATSNPDRAERTDTQYF,TGTGCCACCAGCAACCCGGACAGGGCTGAGCGGACAGATACGCAGTATTTT,TRBV24-1,17,TRBJ2-3,TRBD1,.
CASSSDTGETQYF,TGTGCCAGCAGTTCCGACACGGGGGAGACCCAGTACTTC,TRBV12-3/TRBV12-4,13,TRBJ2-5,.,.
CASSFRAGDQPQHF,TGTGCCAGCAGTTTCCGGGCAGGGGATCAGCCCCAGCATTTT,TRBV12-3/TRBV12-4,14,TRBJ1-5,.,.
CASRQRRQVLGQYF,TGTGCCAGCAGACAACGCCGACAGGTGCTGGGGCAGTACTTC,TRBV7-9,14,TRBJ2-5,.,.
CASSLKITPDQETQYF,TGTGCCAGCAGCTTAAAGATTACCCCGGATCAAGAGACCCAGTACTTC,TRBV7-2,16,TRBJ2-5,.,.
CAISGTKLLAGGVNEQFF,TGTGCCATCAGTGGGACAAAACTACTAGCGGGGGGGGTTAATGAGCAGTTCTTC,TRBV10-3,18,TRBJ2-1,TRBD2,few
CASSTEGRSNYNEQFF,TGTGCCAGCAGCACGGAGGGACGATCGAACTACAATGAGCAGTTCTTC,TRBV7-3,16,TRBJ2-1,.,.
CASSLGISTDTQYF,TGTGCCAGCAGTCTAGGGATAAGCACAGATACGCAGTATTTT,TRBV6-6,14,TRBJ2-3,.,.
CSVTGDRGQDTQYF,TGCAGCGTGACGGGGGACAGGGGGCAAGATACGCAGTATTTT,TRBV29-1,14,TRBJ2-3,TRBD1,.
CASSLELTVNNEQFF,TGTGCCAGCAGCTTGGAGTTGACAGTGAACAATGAGCAGTTCTTC,TRBV5-5,15,TRBJ2-1,.,.
CASSQARGGYNEQFF,TGTGCCAGCAGCCAGGCCAGGGGAGGATACAATGAGCAGTTCTTC,TRBV3-1,15,TRBJ2-1,.,.
CASSSGGLTDTQYF,TGTGCCAGCAGCAGCGGGGGACTCACAGATACGCAGTATTTT,TRBV27,14,TRBJ2-3,TRBD2,few
CSVSQSQGNEQFF,TGCAGCGTTTCTCAATCACAGGGGAATGAGCAGTTCTTC,TRBV29-1,13,TRBJ2-1,TRBD1,few
CSAIHADRDSTDTQYF,TGCAGTGCGATCCACGCCGACAGGGACAGCACAGATACGCAGTATTTT,TRBV20-1,16,TRBJ2-3,TRBD1,.
CASSPDIAGVGADTQYF,TGTGCCAGCAGTCCCGACATTGCAGGGGTCGGGGCAGATACGCAGTATTTT,TRBV12-3/TRBV12-4,17,TRBJ2-3,.,few